This T cell receptor beta chain was recovered during a study of T cell repertoires in cytomegalovirus infection. Study summary: Indications came from public TCR beta signatures; they pointed to CMV infection and to a matching HLA type.

J was trimmed by 3 bases and V by 5 bases; bases with no gene match: 9. CDR1 and CDR2 from the germline V gene are SGHDT and YYEEEE. The CDR3 sequence is 15 residues long. Study-level points and caveats: Dominant in the ex vivo response were TCR beta clonotypes restricted by HLA-C and specific for CMV.

Points on this clonotype: Its target is not known.

TCRdb re-called the reads through MiXCR, storing one row per CDR3 protein. The sample shows 250,000 to 350,000 distinct CDR3 sequences, under 30% of them seen only once. The sequence was obtained from a human donor in good health (CMV status not recorded). Some clones in this sample may be carry-over from other donors' samples. This chain connects TRBV5-6 to TRBJ2-7, with 9 positions matching TRBD1. Sequencing was done on a sample of PBMCs. The CDR3 loop is CASRGWTGDYYEQYF. The CDR3 bases are TGTGCCAGCAGAGGATGGACAGGGGACTACTACGAGCAGTACTTC.